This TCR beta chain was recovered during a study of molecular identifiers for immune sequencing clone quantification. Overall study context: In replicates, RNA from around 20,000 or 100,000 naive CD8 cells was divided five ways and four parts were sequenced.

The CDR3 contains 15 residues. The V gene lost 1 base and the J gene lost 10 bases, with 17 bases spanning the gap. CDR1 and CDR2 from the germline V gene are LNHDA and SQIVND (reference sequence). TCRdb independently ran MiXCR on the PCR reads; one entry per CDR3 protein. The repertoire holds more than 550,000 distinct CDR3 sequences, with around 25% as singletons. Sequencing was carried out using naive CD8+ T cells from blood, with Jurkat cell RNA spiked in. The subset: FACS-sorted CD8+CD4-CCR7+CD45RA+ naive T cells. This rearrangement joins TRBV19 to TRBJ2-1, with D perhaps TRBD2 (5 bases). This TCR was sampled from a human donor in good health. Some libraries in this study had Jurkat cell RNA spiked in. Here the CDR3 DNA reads TGTGCCAGTAGTATAGGGGATAGAGGGTCGGGGGAGCAGTTCTTC. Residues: CASSIGDRGSGEQFF.